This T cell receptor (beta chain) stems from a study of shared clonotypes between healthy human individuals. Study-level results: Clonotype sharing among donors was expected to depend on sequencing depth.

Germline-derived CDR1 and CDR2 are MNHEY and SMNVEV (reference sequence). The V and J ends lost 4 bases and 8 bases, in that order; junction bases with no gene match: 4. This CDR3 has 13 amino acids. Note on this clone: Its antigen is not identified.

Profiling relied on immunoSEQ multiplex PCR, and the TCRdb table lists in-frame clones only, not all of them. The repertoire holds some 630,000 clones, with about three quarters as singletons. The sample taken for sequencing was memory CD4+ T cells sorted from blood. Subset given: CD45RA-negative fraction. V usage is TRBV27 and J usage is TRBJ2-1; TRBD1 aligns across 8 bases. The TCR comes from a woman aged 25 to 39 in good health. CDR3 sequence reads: CASSWIRGHEQFF. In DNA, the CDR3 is TGTGCCAGCAGTTGGATCAGGGGGCATGAGCAGTTCTTC.